This T cell receptor beta chain was recorded in a study of T-cell reconstitution after alpha-beta-depleted transplantation in children. Unique molecular identifiers tagged the TCRbeta library. In TCRdb, the PCR reads were re-called with MiXCR into one record per CDR3 protein. The repertoire holds about 510,000 distinct CDR3 sequences, with more than 9.5% as singletons. V was trimmed by 2 bases and J by 9 bases, leaving 8 bases between them. This CDR3 has 12 amino acids. Germline V gene sequence: CDR1 MNHEY, CDR2 SVGEGT. This clonotype came up many times. This receptor was taken from a female patient aged 2-10 years who had a stem cell transplant for aplastic anemia, so the T cells may come from the graft donor. The sample was PBMCs, mostly from graft donor cells, taken 180 days after TCRalphabeta/CD19-depleted stem cell transplant. The V gene is TRBV6-2 or TRBV6-3, the J gene TRBJ2-1, with D perhaps TRBD2 (5 bases). This chain's CDR3 is CASSYTRGEQFF. The CDR3 nucleotides read TGTGCCAGCAGTTACACTAGAGGTGAGCAGTTCTTC.